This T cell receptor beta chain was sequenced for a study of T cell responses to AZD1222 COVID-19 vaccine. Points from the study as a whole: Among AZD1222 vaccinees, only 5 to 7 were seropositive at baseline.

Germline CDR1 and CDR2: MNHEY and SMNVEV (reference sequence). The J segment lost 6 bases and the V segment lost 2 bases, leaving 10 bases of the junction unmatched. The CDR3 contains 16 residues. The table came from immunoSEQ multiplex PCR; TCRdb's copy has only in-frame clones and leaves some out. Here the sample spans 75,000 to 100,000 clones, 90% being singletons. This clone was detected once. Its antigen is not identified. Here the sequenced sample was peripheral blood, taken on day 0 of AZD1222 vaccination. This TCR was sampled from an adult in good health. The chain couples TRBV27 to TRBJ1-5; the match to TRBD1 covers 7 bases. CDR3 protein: CASSLTPMDRSQPQHF. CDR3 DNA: TGTGCCAGCAGTTTAACCCCAATGGACAGGTCTCAGCCCCAGCATTTT.